The 9 T cell receptor beta chains below were found in one sample sequenced in a study of Ad26.COV2.S vaccination and SARS-CoV-2 variants. Profiled with immunoSEQ multiplex PCR; TCRdb holds only in-frame clones, not every one. The sample yields fewer than 500,000 clones, roughly 88% seen once. Treatment here: around 19 received Ad26.COV2.S at low or high dose, single or two shots; five or six received placebo; per-sample allocation not given. Each sample was drawn 63 days after the first injection (of vaccine or placebo). Sequencing used peripheral blood, obtained in a trial of Ad26.COV2.S vaccine versus placebo. These receptors were collected from a person aged 18-65 years who received the Ad26.COV2.S COVID-19 vaccine or a placebo.

The chain is built from TRBV13 and TRBJ2-1, with TRBD2 matching 10 bases. The CDR3 totals 15 residues. V gave up 4 bases and J gave up 9 bases; unmatched junction bases: 9. CDR1 and CDR2 from the germline V gene are PRHDT and FYEKMQ (reference sequence). CDR3 protein: CASSSEREGLSEQFF. The CDR3 DNA reads TGTGCCAGCAGCTCCGAGCGGGAGGGCCTAAGTGAGCAGTTCTTC.

V is TRBV30 and J is TRBJ2-2; D uncertain. Germline CDR1 is GTSNPN and CDR2 is SVGIG (reference sequence). Trimming pared 0 bases from V and 0 bases from J, leaving 5 bases between. This CDR3 spans 14 amino acids. CDR3 DNA sequence: TGTGCCTGGAGTGTACGACCGAACACCGGGGAGCTGTTTTTT. Encoded protein: CAWSVRPNTGELFF. Filled out from reference TRBV30 and TRBJ2-2, the complete variable domain reads SQTIHQWPATLVQPVGSPLSLECTVEGTSNPNLYWYRQAAGRGLQLLFYSVGIGQISSEVPQNLSASRPQDRQFILSSKKLLLSDSGFYLCAWSVRPNTGELFFGEGSRLTVL.

This clone was recorded once. The V gene is TRBV18, the J gene TRBJ2-1; 9 positions match TRBD2. V was clipped by 1 base and J by 6 bases; unmatched bases: 10. CDR3 length: 17 residues. Germline CDR1 KGHSH, CDR2 LQKENI. The CDR3 region has the DNA TGTGCCAGCTCACCACGGGCTAGCGGGAAACTCGGCAATGAGCAGTTCTTC. Translating gives CASSPRASGKLGNEQFF.

This clone turned up a few times. The chain couples TRBV30 to TRBJ2-2; a weak D match, TRBD2 (5 bases). V dropped 3 bases and J dropped 2 bases, with 13 bases sitting between them. This CDR3 has 15 residues. CDR1 and CDR2 from the germline V gene are GTSNPN and SVGIG (reference sequence). CDR3 nucleotide sequence: TGTGCCTGGAGGCCGACCGGGGTCAACACCGGGGAGCTGTTTTTT. As protein: CAWRPTGVNTGELFF. The whole variable domain, remainder taken from reference TRBV30 and TRBJ2-2, is SQTIHQWPATLVQPVGSPLSLECTVEGTSNPNLYWYRQAAGRGLQLLFYSVGIGQISSEVPQNLSASRPQDRQFILSSKKLLLSDSGFYLCAWRPTGVNTGELFFGEGSRLTVL.

The rearrangement joins TRBV28 to TRBJ1-3, with D perhaps TRBD1 (5 bases). The CDR3 covers 16 residues. The V end was cut by 6 bases, the J end by 0 bases, with 15 bases between. Germline V gives CDR1 MDHEN, CDR2 SYDVKM. CDR3 region: CASSPPQGSSGNTIYF. The CDR3, as DNA: TGTGCCAGCAGCCCCCCCCAGGGAAGCTCTGGAAACACCATATATTTT.

The chain couples TRBV4-1 to TRBJ2-1; 10 bases map to TRBD2. Germline trimming cut 0 bases from V and 6 bases from J; bases unmatched to any gene: 2. Germline V gene data show CDR1 as MGHRA and CDR2 as YSYEKL. There are 15 residues in the CDR3. In nucleotides, the CDR3 is TGCGCCAGCAGCCAAGATGAGCGGGAGGGCAATGAGCAGTTCTTC. Its translation: CASSQDEREGNEQFF.

This chain joins TRBV19 and TRBJ2-5, with 10 bases matching TRBD1. V lost 8 bases and J lost 5; bases outside the gene matches: 5. Germline V gene data show CDR1 as LNHDA and CDR2 as SQIVND (reference sequence). CDR3 size: 13 residues. CDR3 coding DNA: TGTGCCAGTGGGACAGGGGCAGGGGAGACCCAGTACTTC. This gives the protein CASGTGAGETQYF.

The CDR3 sequence: CATSRDGGASNQPQHF. DNA for the CDR3: TGTGCCACCAGCAGAGATGGGGGGGCGAGCAATCAGCCCCAGCATTTT. The chain links TRBV15 to TRBJ1-5, with D maybe TRBD1 (6 bases). The CDR3 spans 16 residues. Trimming removed 0 bases at V and 1 base at J, with 10 bases between. In germline, CDR1 is LNHNV, CDR2 YYDKDF (reference sequence).

This chain joins TRBV28 and TRBJ2-1, with D possibly matching TRBD2 (5 bases). The V end lost 2 bases, the J end lost 10 bases, and 18 bases lay between the germline ends. CDR1 is MDHEN and CDR2 is SYDVKM in the germline V gene. The CDR3 covers 15 residues. The CDR3 DNA follows: TGTGCCAGCAGTTTACGCCTAGAGGGCGGCTGGGAGCAGTTCTTC. It codes for CASSLRLEGGWEQFF.